Described below is a single T cell receptor (beta chain) sequence and its context. Its antigen remains unknown. V lost 1 base and J lost 3; bases outside the gene matches: 3. The CDR3 spans 16 residues. Germline V gene sequence: CDR1 SGHTA, CDR2 FQGNSA. This specimen comes from a study of vaccination and CD4 T cells after COVID-19. Overall study context: Stimulation of cells relied on overlapping spike peptides derived from SARS-CoV-2, HCoV-NL63, HCoV-OC43 and HCoV-229E.

The treatment was: roughly 11-day PBMC culture with coronavirus spike peptide pools or control peptides (ViraFEST assay). When approximately ten days of culture had elapsed, CD4+ T cells were isolated by negative selection. Cultured CD4+ T cells had their DNA profiled by the Oncomine TCR Beta short-read assay. Investigators obtained genomic DNA by extraction from cultured CD4+ T cells. From the PCR reads, TCRdb called clonotypes with MiXCR, one entry per CDR3 protein. The repertoire has about 15,000 distinct CDR3 sequences, around 48% of them found once; the top ten carry around 14%. Sequencing used CD4+ T cells from blood, cultured in vitro. The chain has TRBV7-2 and TRBJ2-3; TRBD2 matches 11 bases. The source is a human donor who had recovered from COVID-19. Written as DNA, the CDR3 is TGTGCCAGCAGCTTAGACCTAGCGGGGGGAACAGATACGCAGTATTTT. It codes for CASSLDLAGGTDTQYF.